The rows below give T cell receptor beta chains drawn from one sample of a study of blood T cell repertoires in COVID-19. Profiled with immunoSEQ multiplex PCR; TCRdb holds only in-frame clones, not every one. This table holds roughly 100,000 clones, about 82% found once. The specimen was peripheral blood. These receptors were collected from a man older than 75 with COVID-19, enrolled during active disease. CDR3s include the opening cysteine and the closing phenylalanine or tryptophan. The D gene is left open where the match is weak. The listing skips clone size in some rows; elsewhere it reads once, few, many or a size class.

clone_size	d_call	v_call	j_call	cdr3_aa	cdr3_nt
NA	TRBD1	TRBV10-3	TRBJ2-3	CAIGGRGLTDTQYF	TGTGCCATCGGTGGCAGGGGGTTAACAGATACGCAGTATTTT
once	NA	TRBV4-3	TRBJ1-3	CASSQDGRGGNTIYF	TGCGCCAGCAGCCAAGATGGCCGGGGTGGGAACACCATATATTTT
NA	TRBD1	TRBV19	TRBJ1-5	CASTSGQGSQPQHF	TGTGCCAGTACCTCGGGACAGGGAAGTCAGCCCCAGCATTTT
few	TRBD1	TRBV2	TRBJ1-2	CASSETGSNYGYTF	TGTGCCAGCAGTGAGACAGGGAGTAACTATGGCTACACCTTC
few	TRBD1	TRBV5-4	TRBJ2-7	CASSPTGVGEQYF	TGTGCCAGCAGCCCCACAGGGGTCGGGGAGCAGTACTTC
NA	TRBD1	TRBV30	TRBJ1-2	CAWTGTGFGYTF	TGTGCCTGGACTGGGACAGGGTTTGGCTACACCTTC
few	TRBD2	TRBV6-5	TRBJ2-3	CASSSGTSGAYTQYF	TGTGCCAGCAGTTCCGGGACTAGCGGGGCATATACGCAGTATTTT
NA	NA	TRBV5-1	TRBJ2-7	CASSLTGPNYEQYF	TGCGCCAGCAGCTTAACAGGGCCCAACTACGAGCAGTACTTC
NA	TRBD1	TRBV24-1	TRBJ1-5	CATSDRTGSSNQPQHF	TGTGCCACCAGTGATCGGACAGGGAGTAGCAATCAGCCCCAGCATTTT
NA	NA	TRBV28	TRBJ1-5	CASSLAQGWNQPQHF	TGTGCCAGCAGTTTGGCGCAGGGATGGAATCAGCCCCAGCATTTT
NA	TRBD1	TRBV6-5	TRBJ2-7	CASSYGDRSYEQYF	TGTGCCAGCAGTTACGGGGACAGGTCCTACGAGCAGTACTTC
NA	NA	TRBV6-5	TRBJ1-4	CASSYNGRGSELFF	TGTGCCAGCAGTTACAACGGACGGGGATCGGAACTGTTTTTT
NA	NA	TRBV6-5	TRBJ1-1	CASRLQKNTEAFF	TGTGCCAGCAGGTTACAGAAGAACACTGAAGCTTTCTTT
NA	NA	TRBV7-8	TRBJ1-1	CASSQHQTGNTEAFF	TGTGCCAGCAGCCAACACCAGACAGGGAACACTGAAGCTTTCTTT
NA	TRBD1	TRBV5-1	TRBJ2-1	CASSSRTGGSDEQFF	TGCGCCAGCAGCTCCCGGACAGGGGGCAGCGATGAGCAGTTCTTC
NA	TRBD2	TRBV2	TRBJ2-5	CASSGLAGGETQYF	TGTGCCAGCAGTGGCCTAGCGGGAGGAGAGACCCAGTACTTC
NA	NA	TRBV10-1	TRBJ1-5	CATLEGLNQPQHF	TGCGCCACCCTAGAGGGTTTGAATCAGCCCCAGCATTTT
NA	NA	TRBV6-1	TRBJ2-2	CASSEVAWNTGELFF	TGTGCCAGCAGTGAAGTAGCGTGGAACACCGGGGAGCTGTTTTTT
NA	NA	TRBV28	TRBJ1-5	CASSLRGTQPQHF	TGTGCCAGCAGTTTAAGGGGGACGCAGCCCCAGCATTTT
NA	TRBD1	TRBV18	TRBJ2-5	CASSPMGQVRGETQYF	TGTGCCAGCTCACCGATGGGACAGGTGAGAGGAGAGACCCAGTACTTC
NA	NA	TRBV21-1	TRBJ2-4	CASSKGAGQLAKNIQYF	TGTGCCAGCAGCAAAGGGGCGGGACAGCTAGCCAAAAACATTCAGTACTTC
NA	NA	TRBV6-1	TRBJ1-3	CASSDRLGSSGNTIYF	TGTGCCAGCAGTGATAGACTAGGGAGCTCTGGAAACACCATATATTTT
few	NA	TRBV11-2	TRBJ2-3	CASTEGGLADYTDTQYF	TGTGCCAGCACCGAGGGGGGCCTAGCGGATTACACAGATACGCAGTATTTT
NA	TRBD2	TRBV10-3	TRBJ2-7	CAISTGLAGGYEQYF	TGTGCCATCAGTACGGGACTAGCGGGAGGCTACGAGCAGTACTTC
NA	NA	TRBV30	TRBJ2-7	CAWTYPYRDVYEQYF	TGTGCCTGGACCTACCCGTACAGGGATGTCTACGAGCAGTACTTC
NA	NA	TRBV9	TRBJ2-3	CASSVLQPEQGGRTDTQYF	TGTGCCAGCAGCGTACTACAACCCGAACAGGGCGGACGCACAGATACGCAGTATTTT
NA	NA	TRBV28	TRBJ1-1	CASRLQGSAAFF	TGTGCCAGCAGATTACAGGGTTCGGCGGCTTTCTTT
NA	TRBD2	TRBV7-9	TRBJ2-1	CARSKREGLNEQFF	TGTGCCAGGAGCAAGCGGGAGGGCCTCAATGAGCAGTTCTTC
once	TRBD1	TRBV4-3	TRBJ1-2	CASSQDSRQGLDYGYTF	TGCGCCAGCAGCCAAGATAGTAGACAGGGTTTGGACTATGGCTACACCTTC
NA	NA	TRBV20-1	TRBJ2-1	CSVLQGNEQFF	TGCAGTGTTCTACAGGGCAACGAGCAGTTCTTC
NA	NA	TRBV7-3	TRBJ1-1	CASSPTGGDTEAFF	TGTGCCAGCAGCCCCACCGGGGGGGACACTGAAGCTTTCTTT
NA	NA	TRBV27	TRBJ2-7	CASSPQGGEQYF	TGTGCCAGCAGTCCACAGGGCGGCGAGCAGTACTTC
NA	NA	TRBV4-3	TRBJ2-7	CASSQNRASYEQYF	TGCGCCAGCAGCCAAAACAGGGCCTCCTACGAGCAGTACTTC
NA	NA	TRBV28	TRBJ2-7	CASSLRDTTYEQYF	TGTGCCAGCAGTTTAAGGGACACAACCTACGAGCAGTACTTC
NA	NA	TRBV24-1	TRBJ2-7	CATSDSQGSYEQYF	TGTGCCACCAGTGATTCACAGGGCTCCTACGAGCAGTACTTC
NA	TRBD2	TRBV11-1	TRBJ2-1	CASSFLAENEQFF	TGTGCCAGCAGCTTCCTAGCGGAGAATGAGCAGTTCTTC
NA	NA	TRBV19	TRBJ1-2	CASSLPPPGWGYTF	TGTGCCAGTAGTTTGCCCCCCCCGGGTTGGGGCTACACCTTC
NA	TRBD2	TRBV19	TRBJ2-1	CASSSPQGLAGKYNEQFF	TGTGCCAGTAGTTCCCCACAAGGACTAGCGGGAAAGTACAATGAGCAGTTCTTC
NA	NA	TRBV4-2	TRBJ2-3	CASSQVGSLSTDTQYF	TGTGCCAGCAGCCAAGTTGGGAGTCTTAGCACAGATACGCAGTATTTT
NA	TRBD1	TRBV14	TRBJ1-2	CASSLTGGGGYTF	TGTGCCAGCAGCCTAACAGGGGGCGGCGGCTACACCTTC
once	TRBD2	TRBV7-2	TRBJ2-6	CASSPAGGFSGANVLTF	TGTGCCAGCAGCCCTGCGGGGGGATTCTCTGGGGCCAACGTCCTGACTTTC